This section outlines one T cell receptor beta chain sequence together with its context. Antigen specificity is unknown. The sample belongs to a study of identical twins. After template switching added a universal primer site, the resulting cDNA carried unique molecular identifiers. TCRdb fed the 5' RACE reads into MiXCR, producing one record per CDR3 protein. The table includes more than 1.5 million distinct CDR3 sequences, 32% detected once. Trimming took 5 bases from V and 2 from J, leaving 17 bases between them. Germline assignment: CDR1 MDHEN and CDR2 SYDVKM. This CDR3 has 16 amino acids. Study results and limitations: Beta out-of-frame sequences displayed a weaker excess of sharing between twins.

Sequencing was carried out using cord blood. The source of this sequence is a newborn girl in good health. The chain carries TRBV28 and TRBJ2-3, with D maybe TRBD2 (5 bases). Here the CDR3 DNA reads TGTGCCAGCAGTGGACTGGGTGATGGGGACACAGATACGCAGTATTTT. Amino acid sequence: CASSGLGDGDTDTQYF.